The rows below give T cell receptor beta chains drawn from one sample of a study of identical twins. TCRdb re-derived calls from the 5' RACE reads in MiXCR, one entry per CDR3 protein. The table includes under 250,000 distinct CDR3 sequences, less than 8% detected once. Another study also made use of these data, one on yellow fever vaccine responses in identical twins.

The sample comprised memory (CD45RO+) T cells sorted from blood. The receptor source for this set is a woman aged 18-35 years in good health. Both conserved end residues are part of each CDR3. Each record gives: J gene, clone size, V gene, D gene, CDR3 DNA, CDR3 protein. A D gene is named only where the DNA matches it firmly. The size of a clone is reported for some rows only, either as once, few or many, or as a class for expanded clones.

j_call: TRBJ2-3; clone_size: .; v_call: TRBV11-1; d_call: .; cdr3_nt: TGTGCCAGCAGCTTAGGGGTACAGGGGGGGCCCTACACAGATACGCAGTATTTT; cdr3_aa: CASSLGVQGGPYTDTQYF
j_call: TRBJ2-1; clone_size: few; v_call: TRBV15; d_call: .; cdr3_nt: TGTGCCACCAGCAGAGATTTAGGGAGTGAGCAGTTCTTC; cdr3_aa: CATSRDLGSEQFF
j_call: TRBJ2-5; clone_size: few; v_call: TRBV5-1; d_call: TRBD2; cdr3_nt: TGCGCCAGCAGCGGAGGTAGCGGGGGACAAGAGACCCAGTACTTC; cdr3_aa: CASSGGSGGQETQYF
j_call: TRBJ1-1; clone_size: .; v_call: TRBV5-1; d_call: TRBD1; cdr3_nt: TGCGCCAGCAGCCTACAGGGGGGAGGTACTGAAGCTTTCTTT; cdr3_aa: CASSLQGGGTEAFF
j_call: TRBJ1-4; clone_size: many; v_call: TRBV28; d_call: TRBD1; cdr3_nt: TGTGCCAGCAGCCCCTCAGGGGGTAATGAAAAACTGTTTTTT; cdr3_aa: CASSPSGGNEKLFF
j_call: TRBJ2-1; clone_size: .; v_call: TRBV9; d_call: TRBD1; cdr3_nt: TGTGCCAGCAGCGGACTAGGACAGGGAGTGGGTGAGCAGTTCTTC; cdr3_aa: CASSGLGQGVGEQFF
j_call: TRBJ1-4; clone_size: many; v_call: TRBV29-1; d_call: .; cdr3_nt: TGCAGCGTTGAAGCCGGCCGAGGGGAAAAACTGTTTTTT; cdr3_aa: CSVEAGRGEKLFF
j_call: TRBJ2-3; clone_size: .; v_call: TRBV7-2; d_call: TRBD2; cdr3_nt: TGTGCCAGCAGCTTAAGAGCGGGGGGGCGAAGGGGTACGCAGTATTTT; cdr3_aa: CASSLRAGGRRGTQYF
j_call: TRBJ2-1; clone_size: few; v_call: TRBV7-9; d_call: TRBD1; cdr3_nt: TGTGCCAGCAGCTTAGGCCCCGGGACAGGGGTATACAATGAGCAGTTCTTC; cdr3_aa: CASSLGPGTGVYNEQFF
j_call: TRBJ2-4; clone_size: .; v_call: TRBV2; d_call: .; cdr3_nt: TGTGCCAGCAGGAAACTCGACAGCCTAAAAAACATTCAGTACTTC; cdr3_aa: CASRKLDSLKNIQYF
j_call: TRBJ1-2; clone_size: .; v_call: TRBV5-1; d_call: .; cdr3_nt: TGCGCCAGCAGCCTAGACCCGGACGGACAGACTTCTATAGGCTACACCTTC; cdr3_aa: CASSLDPDGQTSIGYTF
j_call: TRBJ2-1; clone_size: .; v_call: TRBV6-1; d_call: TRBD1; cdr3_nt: TGTGCCAGCACCCCAACAAGGGGGCAGGGTGAGCAGTTCTTC; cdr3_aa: CASTPTRGQGEQFF
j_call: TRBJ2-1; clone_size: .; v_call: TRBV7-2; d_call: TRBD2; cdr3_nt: TGTGCCAGCAGCTTTGGACTAGCGTACAATGAGCAGTTCTTC; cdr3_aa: CASSFGLAYNEQFF
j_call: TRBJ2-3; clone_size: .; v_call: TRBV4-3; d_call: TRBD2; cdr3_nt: TGCGCCAGCAGCCAAGGCGGGAGGCCCGCCTTCACAGATACGCAGTATTTT; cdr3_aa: CASSQGGRPAFTDTQYF
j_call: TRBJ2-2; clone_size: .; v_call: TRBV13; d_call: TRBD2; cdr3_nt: TGTGCCAGCAGCCAAGCCGGGACTAGCGCTAAGGGCGGGGAGCTGTTTTTT; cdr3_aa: CASSQAGTSAKGGELFF
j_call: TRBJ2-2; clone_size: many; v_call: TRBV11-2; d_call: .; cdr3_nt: TGTGCCAGCAGCTTAGTTGCCAGGGGTTCGAACACCGGGGAGCTGTTTTTT; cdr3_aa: CASSLVARGSNTGELFF
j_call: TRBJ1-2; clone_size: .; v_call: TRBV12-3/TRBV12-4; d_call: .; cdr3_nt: TGTGCCAGCCTACAGGAGTACTATGGCTACACCTTC; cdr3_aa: CASLQEYYGYTF
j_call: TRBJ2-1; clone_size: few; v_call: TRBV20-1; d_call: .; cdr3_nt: TGCAGTGCTTCCTTGGTGCAGCGGGTAAATGAGCAGTTCTTC; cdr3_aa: CSASLVQRVNEQFF
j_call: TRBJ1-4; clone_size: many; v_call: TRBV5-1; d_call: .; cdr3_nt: TGCGCCAGCAGCCCGGACGGGGCCGCTAATGAAAAACTGTTTTTT; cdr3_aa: CASSPDGAANEKLFF
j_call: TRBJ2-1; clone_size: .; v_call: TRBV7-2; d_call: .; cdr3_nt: TGTGCCAGCAGCTTACACCAGGGAAATGAGCAGTTCTTC; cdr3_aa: CASSLHQGNEQFF
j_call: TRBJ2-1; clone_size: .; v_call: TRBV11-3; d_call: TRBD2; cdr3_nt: TGTGCCAGCAGCCTCGGTGGGACTAGAAACAATGAGCAGTTCTTC; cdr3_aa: CASSLGGTRNNEQFF
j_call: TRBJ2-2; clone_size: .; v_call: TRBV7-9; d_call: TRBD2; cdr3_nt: TGTGCCAGCAGCCTAAGCGGGATGAACACCGGGGAGCTGTTTTTT; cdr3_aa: CASSLSGMNTGELFF
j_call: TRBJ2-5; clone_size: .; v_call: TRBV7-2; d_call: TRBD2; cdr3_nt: TGTGCCAGCAGCCGGGGGGGAAACCAAGAGACCCAGTACTTC; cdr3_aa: CASSRGGNQETQYF
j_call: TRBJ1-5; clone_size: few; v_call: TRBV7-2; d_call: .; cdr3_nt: TGTGCCAGCAGCTTATCAGGGAGACTACAGCCCCAGCATTTT; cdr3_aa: CASSLSGRLQPQHF
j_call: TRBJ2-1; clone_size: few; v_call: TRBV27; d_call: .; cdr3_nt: TGTGCCAGCAGTTCGGGTGGTGGGGGGTGGGAGAATGAGCAGTTCTTC; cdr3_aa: CASSSGGGGWENEQFF
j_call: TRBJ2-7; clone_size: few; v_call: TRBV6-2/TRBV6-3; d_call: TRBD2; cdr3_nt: TGTGCCAGCAGCTACCTACCTGGGAGGGCCTCGTACGAGCAGTACTTC; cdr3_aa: CASSYLPGRASYEQYF
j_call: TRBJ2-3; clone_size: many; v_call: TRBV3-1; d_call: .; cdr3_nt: TGTGCCAGCAGCCAAGATGAGAGAGATACGCAGTATTTT; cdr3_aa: CASSQDERDTQYF
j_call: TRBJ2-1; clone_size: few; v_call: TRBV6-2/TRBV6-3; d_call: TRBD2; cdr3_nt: TGTGCCAGCAGCCCCGGGACTAGCGATTACAATGAGCAGTTCTTC; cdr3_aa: CASSPGTSDYNEQFF
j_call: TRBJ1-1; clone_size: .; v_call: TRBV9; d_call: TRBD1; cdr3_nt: TGTGCCAGCAGCGTCGGACAGGGGCCATTCACTGAAGCTTTCTTT; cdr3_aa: CASSVGQGPFTEAFF
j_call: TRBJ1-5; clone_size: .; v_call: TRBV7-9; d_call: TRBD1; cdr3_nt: TGTGCCAGCAGCGGACAGGACTCCAATCAGCCCCAGCATTTT; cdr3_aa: CASSGQDSNQPQHF
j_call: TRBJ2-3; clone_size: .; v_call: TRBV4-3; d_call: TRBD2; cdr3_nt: TGCGCCAGCAGCCAAGATCGGGTACTAGCGGGAGTAACAGATACGCAGTATTTT; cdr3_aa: CASSQDRVLAGVTDTQYF
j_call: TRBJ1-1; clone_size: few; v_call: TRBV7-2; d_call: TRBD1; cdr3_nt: TGTGCCAGCAGCAAAGGACAGGTTAACACTGAAGCTTTCTTT; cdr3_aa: CASSKGQVNTEAFF
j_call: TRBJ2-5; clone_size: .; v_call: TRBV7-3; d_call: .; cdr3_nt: TGTGCCCGCAGCCAAGGAAGCGGCCAAGAGACCCAGTACTTC; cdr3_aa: CARSQGSGQETQYF
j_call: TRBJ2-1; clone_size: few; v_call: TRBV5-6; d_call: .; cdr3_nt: TGTGCCAGCAGCGGATCAGGGTCGGTGTACAATGAGCAGTTCTTC; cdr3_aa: CASSGSGSVYNEQFF
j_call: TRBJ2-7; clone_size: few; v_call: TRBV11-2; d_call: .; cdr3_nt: TGTGCCAGCAGGCGGGTTTCCGACGAGCAGTACTTC; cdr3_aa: CASRRVSDEQYF
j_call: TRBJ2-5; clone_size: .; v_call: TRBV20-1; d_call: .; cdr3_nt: TGCAGTGCTAGAGATCCGGTCAGCGCCGAGACCCAGTACTTC; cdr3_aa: CSARDPVSAETQYF
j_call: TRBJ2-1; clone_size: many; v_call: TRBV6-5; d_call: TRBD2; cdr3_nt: TGTGCCAGCAGTTACTCCCGACTAGCGGGAGTCCATGAGCAGTTCTTC; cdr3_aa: CASSYSRLAGVHEQFF
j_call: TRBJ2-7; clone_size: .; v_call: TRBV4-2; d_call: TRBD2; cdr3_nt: TGTGCCAGCAGCCAAGATCTGGGCGGGAGGAGGGGCGAGCAGTACTTC; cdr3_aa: CASSQDLGGRRGEQYF
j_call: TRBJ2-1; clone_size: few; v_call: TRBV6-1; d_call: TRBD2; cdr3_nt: TGTGCCAGCAGTGAAGATAGCGGGGGGGCCGGTGAGCAGTTCTTC; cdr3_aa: CASSEDSGGAGEQFF
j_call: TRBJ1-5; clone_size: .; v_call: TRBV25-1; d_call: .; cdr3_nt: TGTGCCAGCAGTGAGGGACGGAGCAATCAGCCCCAGCATTTT; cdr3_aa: CASSEGRSNQPQHF
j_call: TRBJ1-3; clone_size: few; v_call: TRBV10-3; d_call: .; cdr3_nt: TGTGCCATCAGTGCGCAGGGGAGCCCTGGAAACACCATATATTTT; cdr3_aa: CAISAQGSPGNTIYF
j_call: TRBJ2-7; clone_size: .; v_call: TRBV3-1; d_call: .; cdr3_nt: TGTGCCAGCAGTCGCACCCCAGGGGCCTCCTACGAGCAGTACTTC; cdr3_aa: CASSRTPGASYEQYF
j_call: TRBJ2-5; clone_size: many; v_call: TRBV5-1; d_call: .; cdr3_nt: TGCGCCAGCAGCTTGGGACAGCTAATGGAAGAGACCCAGTACTTC; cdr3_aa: CASSLGQLMEETQYF
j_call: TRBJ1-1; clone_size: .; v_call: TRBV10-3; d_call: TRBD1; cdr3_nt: TGTGCCATCAGTGAGGGGACAGCCCAGAACACTGAAGCTTTCTTT; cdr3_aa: CAISEGTAQNTEAFF